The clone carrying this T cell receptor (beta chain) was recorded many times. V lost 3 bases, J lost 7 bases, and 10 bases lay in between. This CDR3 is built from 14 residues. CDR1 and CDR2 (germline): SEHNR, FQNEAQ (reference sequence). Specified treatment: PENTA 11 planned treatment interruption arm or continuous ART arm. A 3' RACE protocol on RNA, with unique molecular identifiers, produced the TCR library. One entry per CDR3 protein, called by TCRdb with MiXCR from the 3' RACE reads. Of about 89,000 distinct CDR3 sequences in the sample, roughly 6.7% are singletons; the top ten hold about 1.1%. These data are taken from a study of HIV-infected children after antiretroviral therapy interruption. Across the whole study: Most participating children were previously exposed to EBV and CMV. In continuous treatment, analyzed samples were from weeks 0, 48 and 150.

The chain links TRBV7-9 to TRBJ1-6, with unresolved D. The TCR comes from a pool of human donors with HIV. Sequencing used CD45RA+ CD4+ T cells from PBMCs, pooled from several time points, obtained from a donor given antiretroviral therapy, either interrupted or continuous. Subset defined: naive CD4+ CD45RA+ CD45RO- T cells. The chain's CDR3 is CASSLAVKNSPLHF. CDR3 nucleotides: TGTGCCAGCAGCTTGGCAGTCAAAAATTCACCCCTCCACTTT.